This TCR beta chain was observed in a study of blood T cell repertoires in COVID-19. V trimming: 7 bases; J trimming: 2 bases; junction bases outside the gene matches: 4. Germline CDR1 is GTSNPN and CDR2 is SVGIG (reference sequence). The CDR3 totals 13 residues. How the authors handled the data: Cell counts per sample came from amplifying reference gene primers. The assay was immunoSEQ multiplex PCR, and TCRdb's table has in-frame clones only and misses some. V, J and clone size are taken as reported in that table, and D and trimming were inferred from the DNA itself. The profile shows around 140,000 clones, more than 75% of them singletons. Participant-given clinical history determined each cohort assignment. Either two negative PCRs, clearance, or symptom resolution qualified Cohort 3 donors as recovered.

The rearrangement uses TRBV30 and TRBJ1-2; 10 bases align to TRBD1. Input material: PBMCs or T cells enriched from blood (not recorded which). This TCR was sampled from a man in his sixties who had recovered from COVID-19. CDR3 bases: TGTGCCTTTGACAGGGGGCAGAACTATGGCTACACCTTC. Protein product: CAFDRGQNYGYTF.